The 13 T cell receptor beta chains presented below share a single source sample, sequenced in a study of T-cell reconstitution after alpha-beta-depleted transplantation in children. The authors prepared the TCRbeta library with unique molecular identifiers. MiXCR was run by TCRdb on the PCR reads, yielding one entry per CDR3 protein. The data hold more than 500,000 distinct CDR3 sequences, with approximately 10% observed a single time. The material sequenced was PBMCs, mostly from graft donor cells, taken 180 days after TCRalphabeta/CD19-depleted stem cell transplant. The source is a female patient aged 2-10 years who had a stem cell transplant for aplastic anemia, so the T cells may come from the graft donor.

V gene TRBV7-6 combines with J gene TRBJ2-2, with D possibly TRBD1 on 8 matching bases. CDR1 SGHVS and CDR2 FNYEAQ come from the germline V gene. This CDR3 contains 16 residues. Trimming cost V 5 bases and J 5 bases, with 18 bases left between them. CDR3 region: CASSRGAGGWTGELFF. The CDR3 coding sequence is TGTGCCAGCAGCCGGGGGGCAGGGGGCTGGACCGGGGAGCTGTTTTTT.

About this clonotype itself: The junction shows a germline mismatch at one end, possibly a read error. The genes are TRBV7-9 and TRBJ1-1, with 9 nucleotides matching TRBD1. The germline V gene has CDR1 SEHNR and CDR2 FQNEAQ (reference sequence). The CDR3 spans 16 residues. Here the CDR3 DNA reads TGTGCCAGCAGACGCGGTACAGGGGGCCTGAAAACTGAAGCTTTCTTT. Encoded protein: CASRRGTGGLKTEAFF.

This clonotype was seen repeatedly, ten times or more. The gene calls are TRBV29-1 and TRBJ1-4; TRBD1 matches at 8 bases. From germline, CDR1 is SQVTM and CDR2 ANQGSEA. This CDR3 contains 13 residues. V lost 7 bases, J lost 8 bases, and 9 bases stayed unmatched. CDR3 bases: TGCAGCGGAATCGACAGGGGAAACGAAAAACTGTTTTTT. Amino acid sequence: CSGIDRGNEKLFF.

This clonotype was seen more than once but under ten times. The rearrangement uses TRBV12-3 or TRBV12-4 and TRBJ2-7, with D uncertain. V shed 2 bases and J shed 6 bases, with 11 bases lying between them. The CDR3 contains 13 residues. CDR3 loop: CASSLSGSAEQYV. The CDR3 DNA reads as TGTGCCAGCAGTTTATCCGGTTCGGCCGAGCAGTACGTC.

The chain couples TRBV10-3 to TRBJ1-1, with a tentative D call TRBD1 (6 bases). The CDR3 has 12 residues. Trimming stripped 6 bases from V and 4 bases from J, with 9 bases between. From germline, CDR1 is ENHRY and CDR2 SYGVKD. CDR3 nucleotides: TGTGCCATCAGCAGCAGGGGCACTGAAGCTTTCTTT. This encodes CAISSRGTEAFF.

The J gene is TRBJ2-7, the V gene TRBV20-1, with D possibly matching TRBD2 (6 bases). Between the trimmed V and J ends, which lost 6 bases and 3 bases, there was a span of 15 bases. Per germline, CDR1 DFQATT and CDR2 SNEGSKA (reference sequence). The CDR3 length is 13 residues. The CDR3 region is CSARWGLDYEQYV. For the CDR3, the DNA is TGCAGTGCCCGATGGGGACTTGACTACGAGCAGTACGTC.

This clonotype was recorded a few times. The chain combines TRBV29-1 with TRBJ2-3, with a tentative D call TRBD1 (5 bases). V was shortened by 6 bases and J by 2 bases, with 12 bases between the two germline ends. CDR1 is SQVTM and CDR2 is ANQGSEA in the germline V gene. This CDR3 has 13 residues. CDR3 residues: CSVKTDLTDTQYF. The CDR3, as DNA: TGCAGCGTAAAGACAGACCTCACAGATACGCAGTATTTT.

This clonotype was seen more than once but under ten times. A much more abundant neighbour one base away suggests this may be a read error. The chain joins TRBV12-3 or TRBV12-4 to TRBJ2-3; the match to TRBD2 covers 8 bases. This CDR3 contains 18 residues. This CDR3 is CAISFDPRLATSTDTQYF. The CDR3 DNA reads TGTGCCATCAGTTTTGATCCGAGACTAGCGACAAGCACAGATACGCAGTATTTT.

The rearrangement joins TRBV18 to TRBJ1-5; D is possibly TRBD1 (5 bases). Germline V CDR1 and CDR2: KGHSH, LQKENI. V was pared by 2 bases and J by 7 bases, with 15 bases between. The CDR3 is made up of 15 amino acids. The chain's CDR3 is CASSPGLQGGQPQHF. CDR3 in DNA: TGTGCCAGCTCACCAGGGCTGCAGGGCGGGCAGCCCCAGCATTTT.

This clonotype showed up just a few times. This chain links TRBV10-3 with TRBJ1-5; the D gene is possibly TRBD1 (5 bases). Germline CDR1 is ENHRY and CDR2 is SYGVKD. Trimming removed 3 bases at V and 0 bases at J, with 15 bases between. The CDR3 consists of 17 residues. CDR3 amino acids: CAISDPTGDYSNQPQHF. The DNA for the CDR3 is TGTGCCATCAGTGATCCGACGGGGGATTATAGCAATCAGCCCCAGCATTTT.

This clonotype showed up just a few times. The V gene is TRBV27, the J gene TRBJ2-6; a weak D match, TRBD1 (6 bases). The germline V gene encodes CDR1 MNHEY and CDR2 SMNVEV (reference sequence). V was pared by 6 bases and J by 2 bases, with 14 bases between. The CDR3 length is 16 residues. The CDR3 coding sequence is TGTGCCAGCAGCAATATCAGGGGTGCTGGGGCCAACGTCCTGACTTTC. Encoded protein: CASSNIRGAGANVLTF.

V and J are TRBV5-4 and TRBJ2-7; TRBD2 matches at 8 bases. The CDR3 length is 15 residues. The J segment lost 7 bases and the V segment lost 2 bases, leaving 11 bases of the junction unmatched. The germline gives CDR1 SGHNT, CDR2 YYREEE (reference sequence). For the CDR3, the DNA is TGTGCCAGCAGCTTCCCCGGGACTAGTATTTTGGAGCAGTACTTC. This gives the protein CASSFPGTSILEQYF. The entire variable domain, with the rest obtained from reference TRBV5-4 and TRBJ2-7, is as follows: ETGVTQSPTHLIKTRGQQVTLRCSSQSGHNTVSWYQQALGQGPQFIFQYYREEENGRGNFPPRFSGLQFPNYSSELNVNALELDDSALYLCASSFPGTSILEQYFGPGTRLTVT.

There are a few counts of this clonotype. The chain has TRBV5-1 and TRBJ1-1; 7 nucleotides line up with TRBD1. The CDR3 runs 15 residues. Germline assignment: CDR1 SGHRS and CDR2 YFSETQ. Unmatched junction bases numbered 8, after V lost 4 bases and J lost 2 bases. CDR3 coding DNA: TGCGCCAGCAGCAAGCTGGGACAGAGAAACACTGAAGCTTTCTTT. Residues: CASSKLGQRNTEAFF.